This TCR beta chain was documented in a study of tumor-infiltrating lymphocytes in primary liver carcinoma (dated by TCRdb to between 2016 and 2019). In the study overall: Hepatocellular carcinoma (four) or combined HCC and intrahepatic cholangiocarcinoma (one) was present in the five patients, who were three men and two women aged 30 to 69 years. Reproducibility between technical replicate repertoires was high, with correlation coefficients above 0.95 and mean shared-clone rates roughly 0.91. A total of roughly 35 specimens from 5 patients underwent TCRbeta repertoire sequencing, comprising 25 tumor regions, 5 adjacent noncancerous liver tissues and 5 peripheral blood samples. Roughly 3.65 to 8 million productive TCRbeta reads were obtained per sample, and no significant difference in read depth was found between tissue types. The tumors of the five patients were staged as T1-T3 N0M0, with maximum diameters ranging from roughly 4.2 to 10 cm. For each liver tumor, the study sampled five regions along with adjacent normal tissue and blood, and applied TCRbeta repertoire sequencing, expression microarrays and whole-exome sequencing. Study-wide conclusions, independent of this receptor: Only 4 to 6 patients were included in the study, and the authors note that the findings should be validated in a larger study. The top 250 clones made up a significantly larger repertoire fraction in tumors than in blood (p = 0.039). Because only the TCR beta chain was sequenced and unpaired alpha chains were not captured, true repertoire diversity is likely underestimated. Bulk unsorted samples precluded comparing CD4+ and CD8+ T cell repertoires. Pairs of tumor regions showed greater repertoire overlap (mean around 35%) than tumor-adjacent pairs (roughly 17%) or tumor-blood pairs (approximately 14%), which is consistent with antigen-driven expansion.

Of note for this clonotype: Its antigen is currently not known. Base qualities are missing; no much larger clone stands one base away.

Without any cell sorting, total RNA and DNA were co-extracted from around 18-30 mg of bulk tissue using the AllPrep DNA/RNA mini kit. About 5 patients with histopathologically diagnosed primary liver carcinoma underwent surgical resection in China between 2015 and 2016. Patients had chronic HBV infection and were treatment-naive at sampling. Fresh tumor and adjacent tissue pieces were bisected; one half was stored in RNAlater at -80°C, the other sent for histology. Using a constant-region primer and ProtoScript II reverse transcriptase, TCRbeta-specific cDNA was reverse-transcribed from about 460 ng total RNA. Three nested multiplex PCR rounds, following a slightly modified ARM-PCR procedure, were used to build the TCRbeta libraries. Sample barcodes and Illumina adapters were added in a final 25-cycle PCR using Deep VentR polymerase. Before sequencing, amplicons of 200-500 bp were gel-purified using a QIAquick gel extraction kit. TCRbeta amplicons were sequenced on an Illumina HiSeq 2500 with 250-bp paired-end reads. The published analysis was carried out like this. Reads were quality-trimmed with Trimmomatic v0.33, and paired reads were merged with FLASH v1.2.11 to recover full CDR3 sequences. V, D and J germline segments were assigned to the rearranged TCRbeta sequences using MiGEC v1.2.1b. Clonotype statistics and Shannon-Wiener diversity indices were calculated with VDJtools v1.0.0. Except for diversity analysis, only each sample's 250 most abundant clonotypes were used in subsequent analyses to reduce sampling bias. Starting from the raw public reads, TCRdb applied fastp trimming at Q25, assembled clones with MiXCR and retained in-frame beta chains. Every CDR3 protein is listed once, alongside the most common genes and DNA of its rows. TCRdb, not the original authors, processed these V and J calls. Here the sample has 85,000 to 100,000 distinct CDR3 sequences; around 68% occur a single time. The ten largest clones capture roughly 27% of the sample.

Source material: tumor-adjacent normal liver tissue. The clonotype comes from a man aged 35 to 55 with primary liver carcinoma and hepatitis B virus infection.

The CDR3 protein sequence reads: CASSRLDRGTDTQYF. The nucleotides are TGTGCCAGCAGTCGATTAGACAGGGGCACAGATACGCAGTATTTT. The sequence joins TRBV28 to TRBJ2-3, and TRBD1 matches 7 of the central bases. Ends trimmed: V by 5 bases, J by 1 base; bases unmatched to a gene: 6. Its CDR3 holds 15 amino acids, cysteine through phenylalanine. Of the read, only the CDR3 DNA is kept; its 45 bases are in frame from base 1. CDR1 and CDR2 are read off the germline V gene as MDHEN and SYDVKM.